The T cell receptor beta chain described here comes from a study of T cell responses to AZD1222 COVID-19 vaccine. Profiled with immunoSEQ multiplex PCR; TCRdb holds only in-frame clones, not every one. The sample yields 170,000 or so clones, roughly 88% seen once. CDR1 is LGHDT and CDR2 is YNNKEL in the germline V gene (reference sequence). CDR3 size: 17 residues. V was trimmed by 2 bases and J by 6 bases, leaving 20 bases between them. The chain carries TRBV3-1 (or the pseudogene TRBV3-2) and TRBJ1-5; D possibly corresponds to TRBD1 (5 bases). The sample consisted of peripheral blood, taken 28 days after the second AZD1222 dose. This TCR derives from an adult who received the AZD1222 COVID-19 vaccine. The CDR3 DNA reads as TGTGCCAGCAGCCAAAAAAAGGGAGGGGAAGAGAGTCAGCCCCAGCATTTT. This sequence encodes CASSQKKGGEESQPQHF.